Shown below are 32 T cell receptor beta chains from a single sample sequenced in a study of shared clonotypes between healthy human individuals (dated by TCRdb to the early 2020s). Libraries were built with the immunoSEQ multiplex PCR assay. TCRdb provides this immuneACCESS table in a form limited to in-frame rearrangements. Some clones are lacking; in checked studies, under half of them reflect an unresolved V gene, and why the rest are absent is not known. The sample table holds around 340,000 clones, of which around 79% were seen once. Roughly 10% of the sample goes to the ten largest clones. Sequenced input: memory CD4+ T cells sorted from blood. What the cell subset or site label conveys for this sample: CD45RA-negative fraction. These receptors came from a man between 25 and 39 years old in good health.

The CDR3 DNA sequence: TGCGCCAGCAGCTTGCGCGGGACTATAACAGATACGCAGTATTTT. Protein: CASSLRGTITDTQYF. The chain joins TRBV5-1 to TRBJ2-3, with TRBD2 matching 7 bases. V lost 1 base and J lost 3; bases outside the gene matches: 5. Germline CDR1 and CDR2: SGHRS and YFSETQ. The CDR3 contains 15 residues.

The CDR3 protein is CASSSSTTSSYEQYF. The CDR3 DNA reads TGCGCCAGCAGCTCTTCCACGACGAGCTCCTACGAGCAGTACTTC. The chain joins TRBV5-1 to TRBJ2-7; D unclear. Germline assignment: CDR1 SGHRS and CDR2 YFSETQ. The CDR3 loop spans 15 amino acids. V lost 3 bases, J lost 0 bases, and 13 bases lay in between.

The genes are TRBV11-2 and TRBJ1-1; D not resolved. The V gene lost 3 bases and the J gene lost 4 bases, with 12 bases spanning the gap. CDR1 and CDR2 (germline): SGHAT, FQNNGV. The CDR3 has 14 amino acids. Written as DNA, the CDR3 is TGTGCCAGCAGCTTGCAGGTCGCGAGCACTGAAGCTTTCTTT. This gives the protein CASSLQVASTEAFF.

This clone has at least ten counts. The chain uses TRBV5-1 and TRBJ2-1, with 8 bases fitting TRBD2. The J segment lost 8 bases and the V segment lost 2 bases, leaving 12 bases of the junction unmatched. The CDR3 has 16 amino acids. Germline-derived CDR1 and CDR2 are SGHRS and YFSETQ. As DNA, the CDR3 is TGCGCCAGCAGCTTAGAGGGACTAGGGGGTTGGGATGAGCAGTTCTTC. This codes for CASSLEGLGGWDEQFF.

J is TRBJ2-2 and V is TRBV4-3, with no clear D. V was clipped by 0 bases and J by 6 bases, with 11 bases between them. Per the germline V gene, CDR1 is LGHNA and CDR2 is YSLEER. The CDR3 sequence is 15 residues long. The CDR3 DNA follows: TGCGCCAGCAGCCAAGATCAGCTGGGCCCCGGGGAGCTGTTTTTT. Its protein is CASSQDQLGPGELFF.

The CDR3 reads CASSQVLGPLSGYTF. The CDR3 DNA sequence: TGTGCCAGCAGCCAAGTCCTGGGGCCCCTTAGTGGCTACACCTTC. V gene TRBV14 combines with J gene TRBJ1-2, with D perhaps TRBD1 (5 bases). With 1 base removed from V and 7 bases from J, the gap between germline ends came to 16 bases. The CDR3 runs 15 residues. In germline, CDR1 is SGHDN, CDR2 FVKESK.

This clone was recorded a few times. This sequence joins TRBV5-5 and TRBJ2-2; D remains unclear. Between the trimmed V and J ends, which lost 1 base and 1 base, there was a span of 5 bases. The CDR3 has 14 amino acids. CDR1 and CDR2 from the germline V gene are SGHKS and YYEKEE (reference sequence). CDR3 sequence: CASSLYGNTGELFF. Written as DNA, the CDR3 is TGTGCCAGCAGCTTGTACGGGAACACCGGGGAGCTGTTTTTT.

This clone was counted a single time. The chain recombines TRBV11-2 with TRBJ1-1, with D uncertain. This CDR3 comprises 11 residues. The V gene's germline CDR1 is SGHAT and CDR2 FQNNGV. Trimming shortened V by 5 bases and J by 8 bases, and 9 bases separated the two germline ends. CDR3 amino acids: CASSPRREAFF. The CDR3 DNA sequence: TGTGCCAGCAGCCCTAGGAGGGAAGCTTTCTTT.

The rearrangement joins TRBV9 to TRBJ2-3; D unclear. CDR1 is SGDLS, CDR2 YYNGEE, per germline. The CDR3 loop spans 16 amino acids. V was cut by 0 bases and J by 2 bases, with 13 bases left in between. The CDR3: CASSVGGRLATDTQYF. DNA of the CDR3: TGTGCCAGCAGCGTAGGTGGAAGACTTGCCACAGATACGCAGTATTTT.

V gene TRBV7-9 combines with J gene TRBJ1-1; D gene ambiguous. The CDR3 totals 14 residues. From germline, CDR1 is SEHNR and CDR2 FQNEAQ (reference sequence). Trimming took 1 base from V and 0 from J, leaving 6 bases between them. The CDR3 DNA follows: TGTGCCAGCAGCTTAGACCCCGTGAACACTGAAGCTTTCTTT. Its translation is CASSLDPVNTEAFF.

This sequence joins TRBV10-3 and TRBJ2-1; D gene uncertain. The CDR3 has 18 residues. The germline V and J ends were trimmed by 0 bases and 1 base, with 16 bases remaining between them. CDR1 is ENHRY and CDR2 is SYGVKD in the germline V gene. CDR3 in DNA: TGTGCCATCAGTGAGTCAATGCTTGGCCGGAAGTCCTACAATGAGCAGTTCTTC. This codes for CAISESMLGRKSYNEQFF.

V gene TRBV10-3 combines with J gene TRBJ2-5; the D is unclear. The germline V gene encodes CDR1 ENHRY and CDR2 SYGVKD. V was shortened by 6 bases and J by 2 bases, with 7 bases between the two germline ends. The CDR3 totals 12 residues. The CDR3 DNA reads as TGTGCCATCAGGAACTCTCAAGAGACCCAGTACTTC. Encoded protein: CAIRNSQETQYF.

The chain has TRBV7-9 and TRBJ1-3; D gene unclear. V lost 8 bases and J 1 base, leaving 12 bases between the germline ends. This CDR3 has 14 residues. Germline assignment: CDR1 SEHNR and CDR2 FQNEAQ (reference sequence). CDR3 region: CASGASGSGNTIYF. CDR3 DNA sequence: TGTGCCAGCGGCGCTTCCGGGTCTGGAAACACCATATATTTT.

In its sample, this clone was seen a few times. The rearrangement links TRBV19 to TRBJ2-1; a possible D gene is TRBD1 (6 bases). CDR3 size: 13 residues. The germline V gene has CDR1 LNHDA and CDR2 SQIVND (reference sequence). V was trimmed by 6 bases and J by 5 bases, leaving 11 bases between them. CDR3 in amino acids: CASRNRADNEQFF. CDR3 bases: TGTGCCAGTAGAAACAGGGCGGACAATGAGCAGTTCTTC. The variable domain in full, with the rest retrieved from reference TRBV19 and TRBJ2-1, is DGGITQSPKYLFRKEGQNVTLSCEQNLNHDAMYWYRQDPGQGLRLIYYSQIVNDFQKGDIAEGYSVSREKKESFPLTVTSAQKNPTAFYLCASRNRADNEQFFGPGTRLTVL.

This clone has ten or more counts. J is TRBJ2-7 and V is TRBV9, with 8 bases that match TRBD2. Per the germline V gene, CDR1 is SGDLS and CDR2 is YYNGEE. The CDR3 contains 15 residues. Germline trimming cut 4 bases from V and 1 base from J; bases unmatched to any gene: 7. The DNA for the CDR3 is TGTGCCAGCAGCCCAATAGCGGGATGGTCCTACGAGCAGTACTTC. This gives the protein CASSPIAGWSYEQYF.

CDR3: CASSYSTGTEGYTF. CDR3 in DNA: TGTGCCAGCAGTTACTCGACAGGGACGGAAGGCTACACCTTC. The chain links TRBV6-5 to TRBJ1-2; 7 nucleotides align to TRBD1. The trim removed 0 bases at V and 8 bases at J, leaving 6 bases unmatched. The CDR3 has 14 amino acids. Germline V CDR1 and CDR2: MNHEY, SVGAGI.

CDR3 DNA sequence: TGCGCCAGCAGCTTTCGGGAACACTATGGCTACACCTTC. The encoded protein is CASSFREHYGYTF. This chain links TRBV5-1 with TRBJ1-2; D gene unclear. Germline CDR1 reads SGHRS; CDR2 reads YFSETQ. The CDR3 consists of 13 residues. V was cut by 2 bases and J by 3 bases, with 8 bases left in between.

The chain couples TRBV11-3 to TRBJ2-5; TRBD2 matches at 7 bases. V was clipped by 5 bases and J by 3 bases; unmatched bases: 3. Germline-derived CDR1 and CDR2 are SGHNT and YENEEA. The CDR3 covers 13 residues. In DNA, the CDR3 is TGTGCCAGCAGCCGTACTAGCGAAGAGACCCAGTACTTC. This encodes CASSRTSEETQYF.

V is TRBV5-1 and J is TRBJ2-3; D is perhaps TRBD1 (5 bases). The CDR3 is 16 amino acids. Deletions cut 3 bases from V and 2 bases from J, with 16 bases between. Germline loops: CDR1 SGHRS, CDR2 YFSETQ. For the CDR3, the DNA is TGCGCCAGCAGCTGGGGCCAGCAGGAGTTCACAGATACGCAGTATTTT. It yields the protein CASSWGQQEFTDTQYF.

The table lists this clone with many counts. The chain joins TRBV7-9 to TRBJ2-7; D is unclear. Trimming left V 7 bases short and J 5 bases short, with 15 bases between. Germline V gene lookup returns CDR1 SEHNR and CDR2 FQNEAQ (reference sequence). The CDR3 consists of 13 residues. Here the CDR3 DNA reads TGTGCCAGCACCCGGGTAGGTAGCCACGAGCAGTACTTC. It yields the protein CASTRVGSHEQYF.

The gene calls are TRBV19 and TRBJ2-3; tentatively, D is TRBD2 (6 bases). This CDR3 contains 17 residues. The V and J ends lost 1 base and 2 bases respectively, with 16 bases between them. Per germline, CDR1 LNHDA and CDR2 SQIVND (reference sequence). CDR3: CASSIVGTSSPTDTQYF. The CDR3 DNA reads as TGTGCCAGTAGTATAGTCGGGACTTCCTCACCCACAGATACGCAGTATTTT.

Points on this clone: Within the sample, other DNA sequences also encode this same CDR3. The CDR3 region is CASSQGFITDTQYF. As DNA, the CDR3 is TGCGCCAGCAGCCAAGGCTTTATCACAGATACGCAGTATTTT. The J gene is TRBJ2-3, the V gene TRBV4-3; D not resolved. The CDR3 loop spans 14 amino acids. Germline V gene sequence: CDR1 LGHNA, CDR2 YSLEER. The V end lost 1 base, the J end lost 2 bases, and 7 bases lay between the germline ends.

The rearrangement joins TRBV5-4 to TRBJ2-7; D tentatively fits TRBD1 or TRBD2 (5 bases each). Trimming pared 4 bases from V and 3 bases from J, leaving 11 bases between. Germline loops: CDR1 SGHNT, CDR2 YYREEE (reference sequence). This CDR3 has 13 amino acids. CDR3 sequence reads: CASSTGRDYEQYF. CDR3 in DNA: TGTGCCAGCAGCACGGGACGGGACTACGAGCAGTACTTC. The entire variable domain, with the rest obtained from reference TRBV5-4 and TRBJ2-7, is as follows: ETGVTQSPTHLIKTRGQQVTLRCSSQSGHNTVSWYQQALGQGPQFIFQYYREEENGRGNFPPRFSGLQFPNYSSELNVNALELDDSALYLCASSTGRDYEQYFGPGTRLTVT.

The chain recombines TRBV15 with TRBJ2-1; TRBD1 or TRBD2 may be the D gene (6 bases each). CDR3 length: 16 amino acids. Per germline, CDR1 LNHNV and CDR2 YYDKDF (reference sequence). V lost 0 bases and J 4 bases, leaving 13 bases between the germline ends. The CDR3 reads CATSRDARGEYNEQFF. CDR3 coding DNA: TGTGCCACCAGCAGAGATGCTAGGGGGGAGTACAATGAGCAGTTCTTC.

Note on this clone: One junction end does not reproduce the germline sequence, and a read error may be involved. This rearrangement joins TRBV7-2 to TRBJ2-5, with 12 bases lining up with TRBD2. Germline CDR1 is SGHTA and CDR2 is FQGNSA. The CDR3 contains 13 residues. CDR3 residues: CASSLARLAGGDF. In nucleotides, the CDR3 is TGTGCCAGCAGCTTAGCGCGGCTAGCGGGGGGGGACTTC.

V usage is TRBV6-5 and J usage is TRBJ2-1; tentative D call: TRBD2 (6 bases). With 4 bases removed from V and 7 bases from J, the gap between germline ends came to 17 bases. Germline V gene data show CDR1 as MNHEY and CDR2 as SVGAGI. This CDR3 is 15 amino acids long. CDR3 in amino acids: CASSSTGGAGNEQFF. The CDR3 nucleotides are TGTGCCAGCAGTTCCACCGGCGGGGCGGGTAATGAGCAGTTCTTC.

This chain joins TRBV10-2 and TRBJ2-2, with 10 bases fitting TRBD2. The CDR3 has 15 residues. Unmatched junction bases numbered 4, after V lost 4 bases and J lost 5 bases. CDR1 is WSHSY, CDR2 SAAADI, per germline. The CDR3 DNA is TGCGCCAGCAGTGTTGTAGCGGGAGGTACCGGGGAGCTGTTTTTT. As protein: CASSVVAGGTGELFF.

Only a few counts were recorded for this clone. The chain has TRBV7-6 and TRBJ2-1; 9 bases are a match to TRBD2. Germline V gives CDR1 SGHVS, CDR2 FNYEAQ. The CDR3 is 16 amino acids. V dropped 5 bases and J dropped 4; count of bases not matched to a gene: 9. DNA of the CDR3: TGTGCCAGCAGCCCACTTAGCGGGAGTGGGTACAATGAGCAGTTCTTC. Translated: CASSPLSGSGYNEQFF.

This chain connects TRBV6-1 to TRBJ1-5; no reliable D call. The CDR3 is 14 residues long. Deletions cut 8 bases from V and 1 base from J, with 12 bases between. In germline, CDR1 is MNHNS, CDR2 SASEGT. The chain's CDR3 is CASGGDISNQPQHF. CDR3 coding DNA: TGTGCCAGCGGCGGGGATATAAGCAATCAGCCCCAGCATTTT.

The rearrangement uses TRBV6-1 and TRBJ1-4, with a possible D match to TRBD1 (6 bases). V was pared by 3 bases and J by 5 bases, with 10 bases between. CDR1 is MNHNS and CDR2 is SASEGT in the germline V gene. The CDR3 sequence is 14 residues long. This chain's CDR3 is CASSDQQGNEKLFF. The CDR3, as DNA: TGTGCCAGCAGTGATCAGCAGGGGAATGAAAAACTGTTTTTT.

The chain has TRBV5-6 and TRBJ1-4; D is possibly TRBD1 (5 bases). The CDR3 runs 14 residues. The germline V gene has CDR1 SGHDT and CDR2 YYEEEE. V was trimmed by 3 bases and J by 7 bases, leaving 13 bases between them. The CDR3 sequence is CASSYPGPAEKLFF. The DNA of the CDR3 is TGTGCCAGCAGCTACCCGGGACCGGCTGAAAAACTGTTTTTT.

The chain couples TRBV18 to TRBJ1-6, with a weak D call TRBD1 (6 bases). Per the germline V gene, CDR1 is KGHSH and CDR2 is LQKENI. Trimming removed 4 bases at V and 9 bases at J, with 16 bases between. This CDR3 has 15 amino acids. CDR3 protein: CASSLPSGAGSPLHF. The CDR3 region has the DNA TGTGCCAGCTCACTACCATCAGGGGCCGGTTCACCCCTCCACTTT.